This T cell receptor beta chain was sequenced for a study of T cell clonotyping in hematopoietic cell transplantation. Study conclusions and caveats: CD4 and CD8 repertoire contributions could not be separated without sorting. Few recipient clonotypes overlapped donors; over 97% were de novo at given depth.

As concerns this clone: Its antigen is unknown.

Deletions cut 0 bases from V and 2 bases from J, with 14 bases between. Germline V CDR1 and CDR2: MNHNS, SASEGT. This CDR3 spans 17 amino acids. The table came from immunoSEQ multiplex PCR; TCRdb's copy has only in-frame clones and leaves some out. The sample has roughly 7,500 clones, over 85% seen once; the top ten hold 4.4%. The genes are TRBV6-1 and TRBJ2-1; D is unresolved. The receptor's source is a female patient aged 50-65 years who had an allogeneic stem cell transplant from an unrelated donor, so the T cells may come from the graft donor. Some clones in this sample may be carry-over from other donors' samples. The sample consisted of PBMCs, taken 180 days after allogeneic stem cell transplant. CDR3 nucleotides: TGTGCCAGCAGTGAAGCGAAGGTCACCTTAACCTACAATGAGCAGTTCTTC. Amino acids: CASSEAKVTLTYNEQFF.